Shown below are 5 T cell receptor beta chains from a single sample sequenced in a study of blood T cell repertoires in COVID-19. Measured with immunoSEQ multiplex PCR; TCRdb has only the in-frame clones, and not every one. This table holds about 190,000 clones, about nine tenths found once. Input material: peripheral blood. Every receptor here comes from a man aged 18-30 years with active or convalescent COVID-19.

This sequence joins TRBV28 and TRBJ1-2, with a tentative D call TRBD1 (5 bases). CDR3 length equals 13 residues. CDR1 is MDHEN, CDR2 SYDVKM, per germline. V was pared by 3 bases and J by 8 bases, with 13 bases between. The CDR3 loop reads CASSFQGKFGYTF. DNA of the CDR3: TGTGCCAGCAGTTTCCAGGGAAAATTCGGCTACACCTTC.

The chain recombines TRBV5-4 with TRBJ1-6, with TRBD1 as a possible D gene (5 bases). V was shortened by 4 bases and J by 8 bases, with 19 bases between the two germline ends. CDR1 is SGHNT and CDR2 is YYREEE in the germline V gene (reference sequence). This CDR3 is 16 amino acids long. The CDR3 DNA is TGTGCCAGCAGCCGGGGAGGGACCACGGATTATTCACCCCTCCACTTT. Its translation is CASSRGGTTDYSPLHF.

This clone is a singleton in its sample. The gene calls are TRBV12-5 and TRBJ1-1, with D perhaps TRBD1 (5 bases). V dropped 0 bases and J dropped 3 bases, with 11 bases sitting between them. The CDR3 has 15 residues. CDR1 and CDR2 (germline): LGHNT, FRNRAP. In DNA form, the CDR3 reads TGTGCTAGTGGTTTGGTAGCCAGGGTCGACACTGAAGCTTTCTTT. This codes for CASGLVARVDTEAFF.

This sequence joins TRBV5-1 and TRBJ2-2; tentatively, D is TRBD2 (6 bases). V was clipped by 4 bases and J by 2 bases, with 12 bases between them. The germline CDR1 and CDR2 sequences are SGHRS and YFSETQ. The CDR3 runs 15 residues. In nucleotides, the CDR3 is TGCGCCAGCAGCGGGACTTTTGCTAACACCGGGGAGCTGTTTTTT. It codes for CASSGTFANTGELFF.

This rearrangement joins TRBV5-6 to TRBJ1-3; 7 bases are a match to TRBD1. The CDR3 loop spans 14 amino acids. Trimming at V came to 4 bases and at J to 4 bases, leaving 5 bases not matched to a gene. CDR1 is SGHDT, CDR2 YYEEEE, per germline. CDR3 in DNA: TGTGCCAGCAGCCGCCGGGACAGCGGAAACACCATATATTTT. Translating it yields CASSRRDSGNTIYF.